The clone carrying this TCR beta chain has ten or more counts. Its antigen is unidentified. The TCR beta profiling, which covered VDJ combination and CDR3 sequence, was carried out using genomic DNA as the template. Each CDR3 protein gets one entry after TCRdb re-called the reads with MiXCR. This table has about 160,000 distinct CDR3 sequences, 40% to 55% appearing once. These data originate in a study of CD8+CD57+ T cells in acquired aplastic anemia. Regarding the study as a whole: Roughly 31 CD8+ CDR3 sequences were shared between patients and controls.

Before being chosen for sequencing, patients had shown CD8+CD57+ cell expansion by flow cytometry. Trimming shortened V by 6 bases and J by 4 bases, and 15 bases separated the two germline ends. The CDR3 loop spans 14 amino acids. The germline V gene encodes CDR1 LNHDA and CDR2 SQIVND (reference sequence). The sample comprised sorted CD4+, CD8+, or CD8+CD57+ T cells (not recorded which) from PBMCs. The chain uses TRBV19 and TRBJ1-2, with a weak D call TRBD1 (6 bases). This sequence was found in a human donor with aplastic anemia. This CDR3 is CASSQGGNGYGYTF. The CDR3 coding sequence is TGTGCCAGTAGCCAAGGGGGAAATGGCTATGGCTACACCTTC.